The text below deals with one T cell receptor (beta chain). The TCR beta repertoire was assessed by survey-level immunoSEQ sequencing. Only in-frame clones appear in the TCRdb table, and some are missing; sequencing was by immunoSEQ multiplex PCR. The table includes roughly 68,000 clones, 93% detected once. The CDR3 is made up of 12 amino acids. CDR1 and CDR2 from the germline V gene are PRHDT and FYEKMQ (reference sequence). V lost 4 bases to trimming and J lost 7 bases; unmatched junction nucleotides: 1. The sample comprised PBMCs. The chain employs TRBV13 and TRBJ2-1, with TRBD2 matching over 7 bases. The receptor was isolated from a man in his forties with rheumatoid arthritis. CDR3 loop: CASSSGGNEQFF. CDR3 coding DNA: TGTGCCAGCAGCTCCGGGGGGAATGAGCAGTTCTTC.